The 10 T cell receptor beta chains listed next were all sequenced from one sample in a study of beta chain features in type 1 diabetes. Study-level points and caveats: Across all four CD4+ subsets, people with type 1 diabetes showed modestly shorter TCRB CDR3s.

No antigen is known for these receptors. Investigators reverse transcribed all isolated RNA, so they sequenced expressed TCRB transcripts. Clones were sequenced by immunoSEQ multiplex PCR, and TCRdb holds only the in-frame ones, with some missing. Of roughly 100,000 clones in the sample, roughly 28% are singletons; the top ten hold less than 0.65%. Sequencing used central memory CD4+ T cells from blood. The receptors originated from a woman younger than 35 with type 1 diabetes.

The chain links TRBV7-9 to TRBJ2-3; TRBD2 aligns across 10 bases. The CDR3 extends over 15 amino acids. The V gene's germline CDR1 is SEHNR and CDR2 FQNEAQ (reference sequence). Trimming removed 5 bases from V and 3 bases from J; junction bases left unmatched: 5. The CDR3, as DNA: TGTGCCAGCAGCCCGGGACTAGCGAGGACAGATACGCAGTATTTT. Its protein product is CASSPGLARTDTQYF. Full variable domain (rest looked up from reference TRBV7-9 and TRBJ2-3): DTGVSQNPRHKITKRGQNVTFRCDPISEHNRLYWYRQTLGQGPEFLTYFQNEAQLEKSRLLSDRFSAERPKGSFSTLEIQRTEQGDSAMYLCASSPGLARTDTQYFGPGTRLTVL.

The count of this clone is one. CDR3: CASSPPGTATSKNIQYF. CDR3 DNA sequence: TGCGCCAGCAGCCCCCCCGGGACAGCGACTTCGAAAAACATTCAGTACTTC. The V gene is TRBV4-1, the J gene TRBJ2-4; 7 positions agree with TRBD1. There are 17 residues in the CDR3. The germline V gene encodes CDR1 MGHRA and CDR2 YSYEKL. J lost 4 bases, V lost 4 bases, and 13 bases had no gene match.

This clone was recorded a few times. V gene TRBV9 combines with J gene TRBJ2-1, with 7 positions matching TRBD2. CDR3 length equals 16 residues. In germline, CDR1 is SGDLS, CDR2 YYNGEE. V dropped 0 bases and J dropped 9; count of bases not matched to a gene: 12. DNA for the CDR3: TGTGCCAGCAGCGTAGGGGGTGGGAGGGCCGTCGGTGAGCAGTTCTTC. Translation: CASSVGGGRAVGEQFF. The full variable domain, with the rest looked up from reference TRBV9 and TRBJ2-1, is DSGVTQTPKHLITATGQRVTLRCSPRSGDLSVYWYQQSLDQGLQFLIQYYNGEERAKGNILERFSAQQFPDLHSELNLSSLELGDSALYFCASSVGGGRAVGEQFFGPGTRLTVL.

CDR3 protein: CASSAQAYEQYF. In DNA, the CDR3 is TGTGCCAGCAGCGCACAGGCCTACGAGCAGTACTTC. This sequence joins TRBV7-9 and TRBJ2-7, with TRBD1 as a possible D gene (5 bases). This CDR3 spans 12 amino acids. The V and J ends lost 5 bases and 2 bases respectively, with 7 bases between them. Germline V CDR1 and CDR2: SEHNR, FQNEAQ (reference sequence).

The V call is TRBV5-1, the J call TRBJ1-1, with TRBD1 as a possible D gene (6 bases). The germline V gene has CDR1 SGHRS and CDR2 YFSETQ. With 4 bases removed from V and 3 bases from J, the gap between germline ends came to 31 bases. The CDR3 contains 20 residues. The CDR3 region is CASSRYLIIQGSGSDTEAFF. The CDR3 nucleotides are TGCGCCAGCAGCCGTTATTTAATAATACAGGGTTCGGGGTCGGACACTGAAGCTTTCTTT.

This clone was detected only a few times. CDR3: CATSGEGSSYNEQFF. CDR3 DNA sequence: TGTGCCACCTCGGGGGAGGGGTCCTCCTACAATGAGCAGTTCTTC. The genes are TRBV5-8 and TRBJ2-1; 7 nucleotides align to TRBD2. The CDR3 is 15 residues long. Germline CDR1 and CDR2: SGHTS and YDEGEE. V gave up 9 bases and J gave up 0 bases; unmatched junction bases: 9.

For this clone: Distinct nucleotide sequences in the sample also encode this CDR3. The chain joins TRBV9 to TRBJ2-3, with 10 bases aligning to TRBD1. J lost 8 bases, V lost 4 bases, and 10 bases had no gene match. Germline V gene sequence: CDR1 SGDLS, CDR2 YYNGEE. The CDR3 spans 15 residues. The CDR3 sequence is CASSPGTGEHGTQYF. As DNA, the CDR3 is TGTGCCAGCAGCCCCGGGACAGGGGAACACGGTACGCAGTATTTT.

The chain is built from TRBV19 and TRBJ2-3, with TRBD1 identical over 8 bases. This CDR3 spans 15 amino acids. Trimming removed 5 bases from V and 6 bases from J; junction bases left unmatched: 10. Germline lookup yields CDR1 LNHDA and CDR2 SQIVND (reference sequence). This CDR3 reads CASSRRTGTGDTQYF. The CDR3 nucleotides read TGTGCCAGTAGTCGCCGGACAGGGACTGGGGATACGCAGTATTTT.

The genes are TRBV6-5 and TRBJ1-2, with D perhaps matching TRBD1 (6 bases). V lost 0 bases to trimming and J lost 2 bases, with 13 bases between them. CDR3 size: 16 residues. The germline V gene encodes CDR1 MNHEY and CDR2 SVGAGI. The CDR3: CASSYSQYRVNYGYTF. The CDR3 bases are TGTGCCAGCAGTTACTCGCAATACAGGGTGAACTATGGCTACACCTTC.

The gene calls are TRBV2 and TRBJ2-2, with 12 bases lining up with TRBD1. This CDR3 comprises 15 residues. CDR1 is SNHLY, CDR2 FYNNEI, per germline. The V and J ends lost 7 bases and 7 bases, in that order; junction bases with no gene match: 7. The DNA for the CDR3 is TGTGCCAGCACATATGGGACAGGGGGCTACGGGGAGCTGTTTTTT. It is translated as CASTYGTGGYGELFF.